This entry features one TCR beta chain sequence. As yet, its antigen is unknown. This CDR3 is built from 18 residues. Germline V gene sequence: CDR1 WNHNN, CDR2 SYGVQD (reference sequence). V dropped 2 bases and J dropped 2 bases, with 19 bases sitting between them. The data originate from a study of cytomegalovirus exposure and HLA in healthy donors. The study, taken as a whole, reports: The classifier reportedly diagnosed cytomegalovirus status with high sensitivity and specificity. Association of some 18,000 TCR beta sequences with HLA alleles was found at 0.05 false discovery rate in a later analysis. Follow-up analysis found HLA locus-dependent TCR association rates, highest for DRB1 and lowest for HLA-C.

PCR was performed using 60 Vbeta and 13 Jbeta primers. Sequencing used immunoSEQ multiplex PCR; TCRdb keeps in-frame clones, though not all of them. The table has approximately 110,000 clones, around 76% seen once. V gene TRBV10-1 combines with J gene TRBJ2-4, with D possibly being TRBD2 (5 bases). The receptor comes from a woman aged 55-69 years in good health and CMV-seropositive. The sample consisted of PBMCs. CDR3 DNA: TGCGCCAGCAGTGAGGGGGAGACTTACCGGGATACCAAAAACATTCAGTACTTC. It specifies CASSEGETYRDTKNIQYF.